This T cell receptor (beta chain) was sequenced for a study of blood T cell repertoires in COVID-19. Germline CDR1 is SEHNR and CDR2 is FQNEAQ (reference sequence). The CDR3 has 16 residues. Trimming removed 1 base from V and 0 bases from J, with 10 bases in between. Assay: immunoSEQ multiplex PCR; the TCRdb copy retains only in-frame clones and omits some. The sample includes a few hundred thousand clones, approximately 86% seen only once; the top ten take under 15%. The TCR originated in an older woman with COVID-19, enrolled during active disease. V gene TRBV7-9 combines with J gene TRBJ2-1, with D maybe TRBD2 (5 bases). The sample taken for sequencing was peripheral blood. CDR3 bases: TGTGCCAGCAGCTTAGACAGAGGGAGCTCCTACAATGAGCAGTTCTTC. Amino acids: CASSLDRGSSYNEQFF.